The rows below give T cell receptor beta chains drawn from one sample of a study of siplizumab effects on memory and regulatory T cells. The assay was immunoSEQ multiplex PCR, and TCRdb's table has in-frame clones only and misses some. Of about 100,000 clones listed, around 90% are singletons. Material for sequencing was non-Treg CD4+ T cells sorted from blood. The receptors come from a human donor in good health. The conserved cysteine and the conserved F or W are not part of the CDR3 here.

j_gene,v_gene,CDR3aa
TRBJ2-2,TRBV7-9,ASSLKGNTGELF
TRBJ2-1,TRBV12-5,ASGRGTSVYNEQF
TRBJ2-7,TRBV6-1,ASRDRGGEQY
TRBJ2-5,TRBV5-1,ASSLGGTAKETQY
TRBJ1-5,TRBV27,ASSGGGREPQH
TRBJ2-7,TRBV4-1,ASSQRLGADRAYEQY
TRBJ1-1,TRBV19,ASSLGLGRDTEAF
TRBJ2-5,TRBV11-2,ASSLSTPMGETQY
TRBJ1-2,TRBV29-1,SVENMVTYGYT
TRBJ2-7,TRBV29-1,SVEGTGNEQY
TRBJ2-1,TRBV10-1,ASSPDWLAGINEQF
TRBJ2-2,TRBV4-1,ASSEGRLAGGESTGELF
TRBJ1-5,TRBV7-2,ASSLVGREASQPQH
TRBJ1-3,TRBV11-1,ASSPQEAWGDTIY
TRBJ2-1,TRBV28,ASSPPAGGPMDEQF
TRBJ2-2,TRBV11-2,ASSLGTSGELF
TRBJ1-1,TRBV28,ASSLHRGKNTEAF
TRBJ2-1,TRBV19,ASSMMKMNEQF
TRBJ2-3,TRBV2,ASRPGSGSTDTQY
TRBJ1-4,TRBV12-5,ASGLAGGNEKLF